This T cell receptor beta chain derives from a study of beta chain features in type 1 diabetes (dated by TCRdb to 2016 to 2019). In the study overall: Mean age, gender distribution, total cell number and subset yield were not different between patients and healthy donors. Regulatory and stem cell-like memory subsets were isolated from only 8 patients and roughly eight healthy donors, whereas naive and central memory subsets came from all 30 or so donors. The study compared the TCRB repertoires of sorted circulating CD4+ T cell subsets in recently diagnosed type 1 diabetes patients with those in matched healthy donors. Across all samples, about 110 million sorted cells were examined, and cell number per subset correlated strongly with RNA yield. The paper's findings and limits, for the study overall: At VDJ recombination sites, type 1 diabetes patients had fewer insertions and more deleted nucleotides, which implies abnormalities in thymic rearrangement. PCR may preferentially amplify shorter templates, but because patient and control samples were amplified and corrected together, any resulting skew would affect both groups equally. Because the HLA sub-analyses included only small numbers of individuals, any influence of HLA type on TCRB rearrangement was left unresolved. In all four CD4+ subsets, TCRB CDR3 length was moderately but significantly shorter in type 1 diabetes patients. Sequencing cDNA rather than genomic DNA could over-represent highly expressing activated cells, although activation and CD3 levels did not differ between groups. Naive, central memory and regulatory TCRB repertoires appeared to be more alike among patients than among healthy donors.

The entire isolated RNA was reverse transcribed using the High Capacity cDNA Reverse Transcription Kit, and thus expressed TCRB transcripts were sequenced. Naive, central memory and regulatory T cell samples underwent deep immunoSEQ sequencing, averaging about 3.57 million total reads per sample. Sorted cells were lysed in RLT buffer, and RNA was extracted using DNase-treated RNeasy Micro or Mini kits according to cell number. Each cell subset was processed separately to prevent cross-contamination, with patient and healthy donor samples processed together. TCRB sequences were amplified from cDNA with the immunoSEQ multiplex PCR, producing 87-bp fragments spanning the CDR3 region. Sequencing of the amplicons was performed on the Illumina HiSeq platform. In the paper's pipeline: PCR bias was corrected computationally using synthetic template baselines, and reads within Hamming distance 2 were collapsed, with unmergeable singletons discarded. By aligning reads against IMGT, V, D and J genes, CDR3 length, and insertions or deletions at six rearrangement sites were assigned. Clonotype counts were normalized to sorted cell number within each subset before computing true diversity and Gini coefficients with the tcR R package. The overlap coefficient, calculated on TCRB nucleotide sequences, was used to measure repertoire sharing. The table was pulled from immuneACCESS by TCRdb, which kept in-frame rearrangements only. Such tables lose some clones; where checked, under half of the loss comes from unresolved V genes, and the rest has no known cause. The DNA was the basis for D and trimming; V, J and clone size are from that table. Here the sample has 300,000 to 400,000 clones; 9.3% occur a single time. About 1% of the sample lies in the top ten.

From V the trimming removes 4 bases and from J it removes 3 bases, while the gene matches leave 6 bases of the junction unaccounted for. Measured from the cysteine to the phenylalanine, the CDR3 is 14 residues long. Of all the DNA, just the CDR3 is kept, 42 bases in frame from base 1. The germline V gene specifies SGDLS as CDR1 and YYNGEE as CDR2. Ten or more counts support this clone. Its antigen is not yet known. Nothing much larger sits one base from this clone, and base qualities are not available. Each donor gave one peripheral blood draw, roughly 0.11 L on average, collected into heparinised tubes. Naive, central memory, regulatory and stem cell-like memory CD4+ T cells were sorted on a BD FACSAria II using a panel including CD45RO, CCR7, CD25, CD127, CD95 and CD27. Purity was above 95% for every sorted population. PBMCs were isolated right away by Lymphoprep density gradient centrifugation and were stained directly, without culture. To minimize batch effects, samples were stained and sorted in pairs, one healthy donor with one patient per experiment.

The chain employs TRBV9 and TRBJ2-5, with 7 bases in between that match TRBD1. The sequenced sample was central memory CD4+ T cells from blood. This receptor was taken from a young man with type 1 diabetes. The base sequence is TGTGCCAGCAGCACTACCGGGACAGAAGAGACCCAGTACTTC. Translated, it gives CASSTTGTEETQYF.